The clone carrying this T cell receptor (beta chain) was observed a few times. Measured with immunoSEQ multiplex PCR; TCRdb has only the in-frame clones, and not every one. In the table there are approximately 65,000 clones, roughly 80% of which are singletons. This sample is drawn from a study of blood T cell repertoires in COVID-19. The CDR3 loop spans 12 amino acids. Germline V gene lookup returns CDR1 KGHDR and CDR2 SFDVKD. With 4 bases removed from V and 5 bases from J, the gap between germline ends came to 7 bases. Source material: peripheral blood. This clonotype was obtained from a human donor in a cohort sampled during active COVID-19. The chain is built from TRBV24-1 and TRBJ1-2; D remains ambiguous. This CDR3 is CATSEGGYGYTF. Written as DNA, the CDR3 is TGTGCCACCAGTGAGGGAGGGTATGGCTACACCTTC.